Following are 20 T cell receptor beta chains from one sample sequenced in a study of blood T cell repertoires in COVID-19. Sequencing was performed with immunoSEQ multiplex PCR; in TCRdb, only in-frame clones are kept and a portion is missing. The profile shows roughly 71,000 clones, 80% of them singletons. Sequenced input: peripheral blood. These receptors were obtained from a man in his sixties or seventies who had recovered from COVID-19.

The J gene is TRBJ2-1, the V gene TRBV7-2; 8 bases line up with TRBD1. The CDR3 is 16 residues long. Losses at the gene ends were 5 bases for V and 4 bases for J; bases not matched to a gene: 10. Looked up from germline, CDR1 is SGHTA and CDR2 is FQGNSA. The CDR3 DNA is TGTGCCAGCAGCCCTAGCATCGGACAGGGTTACAATGAGCAGTTCTTC. It codes for CASSPSIGQGYNEQFF. Full variable domain (missing parts from reference TRBV7-2 and TRBJ2-1): GAGVSQSPSNKVTEKGKDVELRCDPISGHTALYWYRQSLGQGLEFLIYFQGNSAPDKSGLPSDRFSAERTGGSVSTLTIQRTQQEDSAVYLCASSPSIGQGYNEQFFGPGTRLTVL.

This clone was counted once. The chain has TRBV5-6 and TRBJ1-6; possible D gene TRBD1, 5 bases. Germline V gives CDR1 SGHDT, CDR2 YYEEEE. V lost 4 bases and J 7 bases, leaving 9 bases between the germline ends. CDR3 size: 13 residues. CDR3 DNA sequence: TGTGCCAGCAGCCTGACAGAAAATTCACCCCTCCACTTT. Protein product: CASSLTENSPLHF.

The rearrangement links TRBV3-1 (or the pseudogene TRBV3-2) to TRBJ1-5; D gene ambiguous. Germline CDR1 is LGHDT and CDR2 is YNNKEL (reference sequence). The V gene lost 1 base and the J gene lost 0 bases, with 4 bases spanning the gap. The CDR3 has 14 residues. CDR3 bases: TGTGCCAGCAGCCAAGGAGTTAGCAATCAGCCCCAGCATTTT. It translates to CASSQGVSNQPQHF.

The chain is built from TRBV7-2 and TRBJ2-1; the match to TRBD2 covers 11 bases. J gave up 3 bases and V 4 bases, and 2 bases lay outside the gene matches. In germline, CDR1 is SGHTA, CDR2 FQGNSA. There are 15 residues in the CDR3. CDR3 in amino acids: CASSSGLADYNEQFF. In DNA, the CDR3 is TGTGCCAGCAGCTCGGGACTAGCGGACTACAATGAGCAGTTCTTC. Drawing the rest from reference TRBV7-2 and TRBJ2-1, the complete variable domain is GAGVSQSPSNKVTEKGKDVELRCDPISGHTALYWYRQSLGQGLEFLIYFQGNSAPDKSGLPSDRFSAERTGGSVSTLTIQRTQQEDSAVYLCASSSGLADYNEQFFGPGTRLTVL.

J is TRBJ1-5 and V is TRBV10-3; D is uncertain. This CDR3 region has 14 residues. Per germline, CDR1 ENHRY and CDR2 SYGVKD. Trimming removed 2 bases from V and 6 bases from J, with 11 bases in between. CDR3 nucleotide sequence: TGTGCCATCAGTGAGGGCCCCCCAAGTCAGCCCCAGCATTTT. It translates to CAISEGPPSQPQHF.

V gene TRBV19 combines with J gene TRBJ2-7, with D possibly being TRBD2 (6 bases). Trimming left V 4 bases short and J 6 bases short, with 19 bases between. There are 15 residues in the CDR3. Germline CDR1 is LNHDA and CDR2 is SQIVND (reference sequence). The CDR3 region has the DNA TGTGCCAGTAGTAGGGTTTCCGGGGGACGGGGCGAGCAGTACTTC. This codes for CASSRVSGGRGEQYF. Drawing the rest from reference TRBV19 and TRBJ2-7, the complete variable domain is DGGITQSPKYLFRKEGQNVTLSCEQNLNHDAMYWYRQDPGQGLRLIYYSQIVNDFQKGDIAEGYSVSREKKESFPLTVTSAQKNPTAFYLCASSRVSGGRGEQYFGPGTRLTVT.

V is TRBV5-1 and J is TRBJ1-4; maybe TRBD1 (6 bases). Trimming cost V 2 bases and J 7 bases, with 21 bases left between them. The germline V gene encodes CDR1 SGHRS and CDR2 YFSETQ. The CDR3 spans 17 residues. The CDR3 coding sequence is TGCGCCAGCAGCTTACTAGGGACACCCGGGGATCGTGAAAAACTGTTTTTT. Its translation is CASSLLGTPGDREKLFF.

The CDR3 here is CASSEVRAVGQPQHF. For the CDR3, the DNA is TGTGCCAGCAGTGAAGTCAGGGCTGTAGGCCAGCCCCAGCATTTT. The rearrangement uses TRBV6-1 and TRBJ1-5, with D possibly TRBD1 on 5 matching bases. The CDR3 is 15 amino acids. Trimming cost V 1 base and J 7 bases, with 14 bases left between them. The germline gives CDR1 MNHNS, CDR2 SASEGT.

The chain uses TRBV6-5 and TRBJ2-7, with D possibly matching TRBD1 (5 bases). The V gene's germline CDR1 is MNHEY and CDR2 SVGAGI. V lost 6 bases and J 3 bases, leaving 12 bases between the germline ends. This CDR3 comprises 13 residues. CDR3 sequence: CASRRTDSYEQYF. Written as DNA, the CDR3 is TGTGCCAGCAGGAGAACAGACAGCTACGAGCAGTACTTC.

This chain links TRBV30 with TRBJ1-5, with D perhaps TRBD1 (6 bases). The CDR3 runs to 16 residues. Germline V gives CDR1 GTSNPN, CDR2 SVGIG (reference sequence). V was shortened by 1 base and J by 2 bases, with 15 bases between the two germline ends. CDR3 sequence: CAWSELGAGGNQPQHF. The CDR3 DNA sequence: TGTGCCTGGAGTGAGTTGGGGGCTGGAGGCAATCAGCCCCAGCATTTT.

This chain uses TRBV28 with TRBJ1-4, with D possibly matching TRBD1 (6 bases). V was cut by 7 bases and J by 5 bases, with 11 bases left in between. This CDR3 spans 13 amino acids. Germline assignment: CDR1 MDHEN and CDR2 SYDVKM. CDR3 region: CASTDRNNEKLFF. DNA of the CDR3: TGTGCCAGCACGGACAGAAACAATGAAAAACTGTTTTTT.

This clone has a single count. CDR3 sequence reads: CASSLNRGASTGELFF. As DNA, the CDR3 is TGTGCCAGCAGCCTAAACAGGGGTGCCTCCACCGGGGAGCTGTTTTTT. The chain couples TRBV7-2 to TRBJ2-2; 7 nucleotides match TRBD1. The CDR3 sequence is 16 residues long. Germline V gene sequence: CDR1 SGHTA, CDR2 FQGNSA. With V trimmed by 5 bases and J by 4 bases, 10 bases remained unmatched. The whole variable domain, filled in from reference TRBV7-2 and TRBJ2-2, reads GAGVSQSPSNKVTEKGKDVELRCDPISGHTALYWYRQSLGQGLEFLIYFQGNSAPDKSGLPSDRFSAERTGGSVSTLTIQRTQQEDSAVYLCASSLNRGASTGELFFGEGSRLTVL.

The genes are TRBV30 and TRBJ1-3, with unresolved D. Deletions cut 3 bases from V and 1 base from J, with 4 bases between. There are 12 residues in the CDR3. In germline, CDR1 is GTSNPN, CDR2 SVGIG (reference sequence). This CDR3 is CAWRSSGNTIYF. The CDR3 region has the DNA TGTGCCTGGAGATCTTCTGGAAACACCATATATTTT.

The chain couples TRBV7-2 to TRBJ2-6; D possibly corresponds to TRBD1 (6 bases). CDR1 and CDR2 (germline): SGHTA, FQGNSA. The V and J ends lost 5 bases and 2 bases respectively, with 16 bases between them. The CDR3 is 17 amino acids. The CDR3 sequence: CASSQRPTGTGANVLTF. CDR3 bases: TGTGCCAGCAGCCAACGACCAACAGGGACTGGGGCCAACGTCCTGACTTTC.

This chain links TRBV15 with TRBJ1-4; D call uncertain. Germline V gene data show CDR1 as LNHNV and CDR2 as YYDKDF (reference sequence). V lost 3 bases and J lost 2, with 4 bases in between. This CDR3 spans 13 amino acids. CDR3 nucleotides: TGTGCCACCAGCAGGGCCACTAATGAAAAACTGTTTTTT. Translation: CATSRATNEKLFF.

V and J are TRBV6-2 or TRBV6-3 and TRBJ2-5; 16 bases are a match to TRBD2. CDR3 length: 18 residues. Germline V CDR1 and CDR2: MNHEY, SVGEGT. Trimming removed 4 bases from V and 2 bases from J; junction bases left unmatched: 7. CDR3 protein: CASSSGLAGGGAQETQYF. The CDR3 nucleotides are TGTGCCAGCAGTTCGGGACTAGCGGGAGGGGGGGCGCAAGAGACCCAGTACTTC.

The V gene is TRBV6-2 or TRBV6-3, the J gene TRBJ1-2, with TRBD1 matching over 10 bases. Germline V CDR1 and CDR2: MNHEY, SVGEGT. The CDR3 extends over 16 amino acids. V shed 0 bases and J 7 bases; nucleotides not matched to a gene: 8. This CDR3 reads CASSYSGQGTSGGYTF. Written as DNA, the CDR3 is TGTGCCAGCAGTTACTCGGGACAGGGGACTAGTGGTGGCTACACCTTC.

The gene calls are TRBV5-4 and TRBJ1-4; 7 positions match TRBD1. The CDR3 has 14 residues. CDR1 is SGHNT, CDR2 YYREEE, per germline (reference sequence). V was pared by 4 bases and J by 0 bases, with 0 bases of the junction left unmatched. The CDR3 reads CASSQGATNEKLFF. The CDR3 DNA reads as TGTGCCAGCAGCCAGGGGGCAACTAATGAAAAACTGTTTTTT.

The rearrangement joins TRBV9 to TRBJ2-3, with D tentatively TRBD2 (6 bases). This CDR3 spans 15 amino acids. V was trimmed by 4 bases and J by 3 bases, leaving 15 bases between them. CDR1 is SGDLS, CDR2 YYNGEE, per germline. The CDR3 region is CASSRAAGRTDTQYF. DNA of the CDR3: TGTGCCAGCAGCCGAGCGGCGGGGAGGACAGATACGCAGTATTTT.

The chain couples TRBV19 to TRBJ2-5, with TRBD2 as a possible D gene (7 bases). The CDR3 has 16 amino acids. Trimming removed 8 bases at V and 4 bases at J, with 23 bases between. Germline assignment: CDR1 LNHDA and CDR2 SQIVND (reference sequence). CDR3 amino acids: CASAPRGRGNIETQYF. The DNA of the CDR3 is TGTGCCAGTGCCCCACGGGGGAGGGGGAACATAGAGACCCAGTACTTC.